This record looks at one T cell receptor (beta chain) sequence and its context. What it recognizes is unknown. The source of the sample is a study of cytomegalovirus exposure and HLA in healthy donors. Turning to the study itself: Approximately 83 million unique TCRs from HLA-typed donors were held in an early data release. Notes on the study in general: An apparent linkage of common viral pathogens to several of the most significant clusters emerged in a later analysis. It was shown in a later analysis that HLA-associated TCR beta chains were more clonally expanded than other, equally common chains. In a later analysis, productive TCRs from donors in an Asian-associated ancestry cluster reportedly carried fewer N-insertions than the cohort mean.

Germline CDR1 reads MNHNS; CDR2 reads SASEGT. This CDR3 is 14 amino acids long. After removal of 7 bases from V and 7 bases from J, the junction contained 10 bases not matched to a gene. The study ran its PCR with 60 Vbeta and 13 Jbeta primers. This table comes from immunoSEQ multiplex PCR, and its TCRdb copy is limited to in-frame clones, with some not included. This listing includes more than 100,000 clones. The clonotype originates from a woman in her 40s in good health and CMV-seronegative. The sample comprised PBMCs. The rearrangement links TRBV6-1 to TRBJ1-2; 9 bases fit TRBD1. CDR3 protein: CASTWGQGRGGYTF. CDR3 sequence (DNA): TGTGCCAGCACTTGGGGACAGGGCAGAGGTGGCTACACCTTC.